This TCR beta chain was captured by sequencing in a study of cytomegalovirus exposure and HLA in healthy donors. The PCR used 60 Vbeta and 13 Jbeta primers. Generated by immunoSEQ multiplex PCR, the TCRdb table keeps only in-frame clones and is missing some. This table holds approximately 190,000 clones, about 89% found once. This CDR3 has 15 residues. After removal of 3 bases from V and 3 bases from J, the junction contained 5 bases not matched to a gene. The V gene's germline CDR1 is LNHDA and CDR2 SQIVND (reference sequence). The source is a man younger than 45 in good health and CMV-seronegative. The sequenced sample consisted of PBMCs. The chain uses TRBV19 and TRBJ2-7; 10 bases are shared with TRBD1. CDR3 sequence: CASSILGQGVYEQYF. The CDR3 nucleotides are TGTGCCAGTAGTATCCTAGGACAGGGGGTCTACGAGCAGTACTTC.